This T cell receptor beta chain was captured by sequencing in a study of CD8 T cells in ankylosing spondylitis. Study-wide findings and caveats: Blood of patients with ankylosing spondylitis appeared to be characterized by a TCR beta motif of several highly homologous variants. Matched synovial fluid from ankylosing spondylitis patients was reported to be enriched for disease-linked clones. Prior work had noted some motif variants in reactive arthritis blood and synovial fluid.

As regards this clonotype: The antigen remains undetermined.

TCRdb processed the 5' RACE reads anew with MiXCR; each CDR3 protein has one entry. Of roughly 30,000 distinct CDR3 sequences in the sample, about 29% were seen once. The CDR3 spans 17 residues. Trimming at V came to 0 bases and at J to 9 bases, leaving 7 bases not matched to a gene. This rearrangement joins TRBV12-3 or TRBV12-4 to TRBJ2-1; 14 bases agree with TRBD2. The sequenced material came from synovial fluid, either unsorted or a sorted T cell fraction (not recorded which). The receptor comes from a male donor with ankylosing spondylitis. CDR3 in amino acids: CASSLALGLAGEGEQFF. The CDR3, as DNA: TGTGCCAGCAGTTTAGCTCTGGGACTAGCGGGAGAGGGTGAGCAGTTCTTC.